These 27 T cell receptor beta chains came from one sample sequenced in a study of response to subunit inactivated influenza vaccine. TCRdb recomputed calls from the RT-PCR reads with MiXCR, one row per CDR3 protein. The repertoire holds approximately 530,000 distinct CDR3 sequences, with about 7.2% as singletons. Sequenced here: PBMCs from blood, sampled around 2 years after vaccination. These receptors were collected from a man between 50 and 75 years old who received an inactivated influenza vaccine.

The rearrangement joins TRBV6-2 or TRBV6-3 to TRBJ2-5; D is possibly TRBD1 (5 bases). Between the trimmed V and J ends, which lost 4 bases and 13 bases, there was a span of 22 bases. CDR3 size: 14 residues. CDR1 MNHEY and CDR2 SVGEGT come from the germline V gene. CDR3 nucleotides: TGTGCCAGCAGTTCGTCGGTCCTTCAAGGGGTTCGGTACTTC. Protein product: CASSSSVLQGVRYF.

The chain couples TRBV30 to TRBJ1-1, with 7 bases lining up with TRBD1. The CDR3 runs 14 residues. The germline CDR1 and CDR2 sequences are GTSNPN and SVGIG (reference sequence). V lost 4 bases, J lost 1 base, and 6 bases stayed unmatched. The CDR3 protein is CAWTTGATNTEAFF. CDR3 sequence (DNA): TGTGCCTGGACTACAGGGGCAACGAACACTGAAGCTTTCTTT.

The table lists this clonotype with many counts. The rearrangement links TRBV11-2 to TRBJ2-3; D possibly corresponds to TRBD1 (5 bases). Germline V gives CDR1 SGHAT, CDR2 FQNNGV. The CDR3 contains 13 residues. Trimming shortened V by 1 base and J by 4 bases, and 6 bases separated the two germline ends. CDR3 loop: CASSLAGPDTQYF. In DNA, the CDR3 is TGTGCCAGCAGCTTAGCAGGGCCAGATACGCAGTATTTT.

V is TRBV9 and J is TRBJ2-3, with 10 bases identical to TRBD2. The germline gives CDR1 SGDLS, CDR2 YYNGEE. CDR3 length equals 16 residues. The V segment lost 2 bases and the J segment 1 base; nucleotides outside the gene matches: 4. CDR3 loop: CASSVSGRARTDTQYF. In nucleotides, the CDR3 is TGTGCCAGCAGCGTGAGCGGGAGGGCCCGCACAGATACGCAGTATTTT.

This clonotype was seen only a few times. CDR3 bases: TGTGCCAGCAGCAATGGACTAGCGCTACTGGAGACCCAGTACTTC. Translating it yields CASSNGLALLETQYF. V is TRBV7-2 and J is TRBJ2-5; 9 bases agree with TRBD2. V lost 5 bases to trimming and J lost 5 bases; unmatched junction nucleotides: 9. Germline CDR1 SGHTA, CDR2 FQGNSA. CDR3 length: 15 residues.

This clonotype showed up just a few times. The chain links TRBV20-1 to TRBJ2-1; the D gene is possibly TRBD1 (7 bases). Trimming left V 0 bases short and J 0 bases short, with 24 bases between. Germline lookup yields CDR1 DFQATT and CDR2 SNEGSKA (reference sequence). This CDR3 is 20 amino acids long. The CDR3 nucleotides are TGCAGTGCTAGAGATCAGGGGACAGCGGGCACCCACAGCTCCTACAATGAGCAGTTCTTC. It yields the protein CSARDQGTAGTHSSYNEQFF.

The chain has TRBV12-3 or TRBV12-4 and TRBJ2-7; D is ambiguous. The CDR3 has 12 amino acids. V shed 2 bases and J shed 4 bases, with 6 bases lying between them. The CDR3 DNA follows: TGTGCCAGCAGTTTAAACACATACGAGCAGTACTTC. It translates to CASSLNTYEQYF.

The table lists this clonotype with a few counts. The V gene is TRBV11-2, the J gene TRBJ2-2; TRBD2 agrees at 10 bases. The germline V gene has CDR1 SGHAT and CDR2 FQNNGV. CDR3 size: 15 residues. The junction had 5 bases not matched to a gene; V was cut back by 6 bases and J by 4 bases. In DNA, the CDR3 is TGTGCCAGCAGGTCTAGCGGGAGTGTCACCGGGGAGCTGTTTTTT. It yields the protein CASRSSGSVTGELFF.

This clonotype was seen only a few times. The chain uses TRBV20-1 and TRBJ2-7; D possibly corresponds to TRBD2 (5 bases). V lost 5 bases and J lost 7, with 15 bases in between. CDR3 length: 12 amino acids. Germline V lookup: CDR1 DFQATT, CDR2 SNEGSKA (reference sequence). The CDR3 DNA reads TGCAGTGCTGGTAGGAGGTCGGGGGAGCAGTACTTC. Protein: CSAGRRSGEQYF.

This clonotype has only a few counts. CDR3: CASSDARTGGNNEQFF. In DNA, the CDR3 is TGTGCCAGCAGTGACGCTAGGACAGGGGGTAACAATGAGCAGTTCTTC. The J gene is TRBJ2-1, the V gene TRBV6-1; 10 nucleotides align to TRBD1. This CDR3 has 16 amino acids. The V gene end was trimmed by 3 bases and the J gene end by 5 bases; junction bases not matched to a gene: 7. Germline CDR1 reads MNHNS; CDR2 reads SASEGT.

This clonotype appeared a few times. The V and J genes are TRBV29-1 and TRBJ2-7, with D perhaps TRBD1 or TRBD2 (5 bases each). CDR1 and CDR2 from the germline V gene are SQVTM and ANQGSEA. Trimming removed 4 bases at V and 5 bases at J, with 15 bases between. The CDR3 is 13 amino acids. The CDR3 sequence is CSVGREIGHEQYF. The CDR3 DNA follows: TGCAGCGTTGGCAGGGAGATCGGGCACGAGCAGTACTTC.

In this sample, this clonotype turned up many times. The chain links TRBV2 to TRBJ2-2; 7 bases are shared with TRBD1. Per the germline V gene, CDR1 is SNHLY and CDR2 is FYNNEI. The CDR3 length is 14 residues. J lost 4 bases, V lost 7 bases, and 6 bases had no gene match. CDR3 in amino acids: CASKLTGVTGELFF. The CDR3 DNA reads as TGTGCCAGCAAATTAACAGGGGTCACCGGGGAGCTGTTTTTT.

The CDR3 protein is CASSPSTSGNTGELFF. CDR3 in DNA: TGTGCCAGCTCTCCCTCGACTAGCGGGAACACCGGGGAGCTGTTTTTT. V gene TRBV18 combines with J gene TRBJ2-2; 9 bases map to TRBD2. V lost 6 bases, J lost 1 base, and 6 bases stayed unmatched. The V gene's germline CDR1 is KGHSH and CDR2 LQKENI. This CDR3 region has 16 residues.

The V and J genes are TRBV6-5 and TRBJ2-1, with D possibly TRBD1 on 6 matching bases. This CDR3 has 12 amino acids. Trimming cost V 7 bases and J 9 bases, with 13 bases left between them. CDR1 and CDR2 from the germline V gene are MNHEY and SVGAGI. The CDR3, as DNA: TGTGCCAGCAAGGCCCTAGGGGGTGAGCAGTTCTTC. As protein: CASKALGGEQFF.

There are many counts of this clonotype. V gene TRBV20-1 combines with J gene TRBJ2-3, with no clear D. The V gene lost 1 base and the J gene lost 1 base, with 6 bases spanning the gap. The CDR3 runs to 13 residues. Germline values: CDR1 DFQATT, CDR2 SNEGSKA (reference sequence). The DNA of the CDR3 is TGCAGTGCTAGAGTTGCGGGCACAGATACGCAGTATTTT. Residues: CSARVAGTDTQYF.

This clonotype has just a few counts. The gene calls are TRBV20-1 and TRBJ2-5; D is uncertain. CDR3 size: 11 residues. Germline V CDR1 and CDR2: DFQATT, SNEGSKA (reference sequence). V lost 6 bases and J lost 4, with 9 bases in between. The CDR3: CSALVGETQYF. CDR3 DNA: TGCAGTGCCCTAGTGGGAGAGACCCAGTACTTC.

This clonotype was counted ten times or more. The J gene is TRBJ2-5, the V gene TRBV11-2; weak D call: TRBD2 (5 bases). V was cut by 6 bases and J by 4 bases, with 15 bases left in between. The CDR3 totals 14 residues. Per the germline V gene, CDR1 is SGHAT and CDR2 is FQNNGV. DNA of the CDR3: TGTGCCAGCAGTCCTCTGGGAGTAGGAGAGACCCAGTACTTC. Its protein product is CASSPLGVGETQYF.

The CDR3 loop is CSAQDRGRRSYNEQFF. The DNA of the CDR3 is TGCAGTGCCCAGGACAGGGGGCGCAGGTCCTACAATGAGCAGTTCTTC. The rearrangement uses TRBV20-1 and TRBJ2-1, with 11 nucleotides matching TRBD1. This CDR3 is 16 amino acids long. Germline V gene sequence: CDR1 DFQATT, CDR2 SNEGSKA (reference sequence). V shed 6 bases, J shed 1 base, and the junction held 8 bases outside the gene matches.

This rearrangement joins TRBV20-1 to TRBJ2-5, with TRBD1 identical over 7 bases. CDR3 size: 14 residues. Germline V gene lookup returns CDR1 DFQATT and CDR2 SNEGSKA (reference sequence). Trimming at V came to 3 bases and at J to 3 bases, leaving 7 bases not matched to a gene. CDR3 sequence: CSARPATGKETQYF. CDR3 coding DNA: TGCAGTGCTAGGCCCGCGACAGGGAAAGAGACCCAGTACTTC.

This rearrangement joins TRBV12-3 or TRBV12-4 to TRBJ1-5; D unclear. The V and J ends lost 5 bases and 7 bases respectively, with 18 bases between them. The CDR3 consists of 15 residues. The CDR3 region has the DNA TGTGCCAGCAGTCTCGACGATGCGGGAGGCCAGCCCCAGCATTTT. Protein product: CASSLDDAGGQPQHF.

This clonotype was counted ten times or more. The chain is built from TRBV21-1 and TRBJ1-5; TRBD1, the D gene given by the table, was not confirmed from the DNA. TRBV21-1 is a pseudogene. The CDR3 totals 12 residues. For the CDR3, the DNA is TGTGCCGGGGGACAGGGACCTGGGGCCCAGCATTTT. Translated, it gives CAGGQGPGAQHF.

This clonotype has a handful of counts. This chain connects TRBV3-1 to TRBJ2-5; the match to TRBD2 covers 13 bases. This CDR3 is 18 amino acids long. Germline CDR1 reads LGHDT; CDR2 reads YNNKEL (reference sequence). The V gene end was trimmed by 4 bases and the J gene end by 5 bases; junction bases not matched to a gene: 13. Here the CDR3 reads CASSLGGLAGPSKETQYF. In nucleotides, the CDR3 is TGTGCCAGCAGCCTTGGGGGACTAGCGGGACCCAGTAAGGAGACCCAGTACTTC.

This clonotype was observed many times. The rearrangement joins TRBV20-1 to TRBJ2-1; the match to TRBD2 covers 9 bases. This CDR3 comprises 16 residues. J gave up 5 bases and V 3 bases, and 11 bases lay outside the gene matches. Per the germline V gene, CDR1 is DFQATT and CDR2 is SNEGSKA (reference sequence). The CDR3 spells CSASAGWTSENNEQFF. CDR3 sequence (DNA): TGCAGTGCTAGCGCTGGATGGACTAGCGAGAACAATGAGCAGTTCTTC.

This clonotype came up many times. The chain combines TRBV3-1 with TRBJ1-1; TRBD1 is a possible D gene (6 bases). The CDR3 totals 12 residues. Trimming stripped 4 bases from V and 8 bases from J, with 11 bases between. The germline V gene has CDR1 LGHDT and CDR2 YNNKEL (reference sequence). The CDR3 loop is CASSLQGGEAFF. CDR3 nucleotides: TGTGCCAGCAGCCTTCAAGGGGGAGAAGCTTTCTTT.

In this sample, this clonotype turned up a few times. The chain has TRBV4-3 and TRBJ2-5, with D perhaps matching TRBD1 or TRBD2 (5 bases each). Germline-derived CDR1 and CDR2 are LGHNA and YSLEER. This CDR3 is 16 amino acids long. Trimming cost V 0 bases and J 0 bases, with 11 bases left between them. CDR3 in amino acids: CASSQDWGTDQETQYF. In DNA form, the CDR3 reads TGCGCCAGCAGCCAAGATTGGGGGACCGACCAAGAGACCCAGTACTTC.

The CDR3 sequence: CASSSYQGHEKLFF. Here the CDR3 DNA reads TGTGCCAGCAGCTCCTACCAGGGTCACGAAAAACTGTTTTTT. The rearrangement links TRBV7-9 to TRBJ1-4; D possibly corresponds to TRBD1 (5 bases). Deletions cut 4 bases from V and 8 bases from J, with 14 bases between. This CDR3 is built from 14 residues. Germline CDR1 is SEHNR and CDR2 is FQNEAQ (reference sequence).

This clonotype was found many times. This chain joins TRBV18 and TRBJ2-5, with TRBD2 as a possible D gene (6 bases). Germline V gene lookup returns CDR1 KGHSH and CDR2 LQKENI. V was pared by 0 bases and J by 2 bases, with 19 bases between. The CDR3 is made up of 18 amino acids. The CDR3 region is CASSPPKPGSSRQETQYF. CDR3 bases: TGTGCCAGCTCACCACCGAAGCCCGGGAGCTCTCGACAAGAGACCCAGTACTTC.